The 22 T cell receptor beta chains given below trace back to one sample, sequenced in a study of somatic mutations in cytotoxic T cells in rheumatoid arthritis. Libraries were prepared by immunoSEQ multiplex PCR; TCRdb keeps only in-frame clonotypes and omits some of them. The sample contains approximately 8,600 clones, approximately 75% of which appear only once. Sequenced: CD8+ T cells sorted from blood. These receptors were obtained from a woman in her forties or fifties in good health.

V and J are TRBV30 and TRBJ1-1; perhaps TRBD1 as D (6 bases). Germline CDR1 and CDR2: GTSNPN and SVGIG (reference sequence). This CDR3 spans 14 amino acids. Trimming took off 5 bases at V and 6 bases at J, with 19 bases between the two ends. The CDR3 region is CAWDSGVGMAEAFF. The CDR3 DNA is TGTGCCTGGGACTCAGGGGTAGGGATGGCTGAAGCTTTCTTT.

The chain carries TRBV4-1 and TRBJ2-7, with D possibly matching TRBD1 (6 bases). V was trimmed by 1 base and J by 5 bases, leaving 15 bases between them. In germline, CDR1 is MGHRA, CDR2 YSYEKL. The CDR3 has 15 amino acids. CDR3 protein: CASSQVQQGVNEQYF. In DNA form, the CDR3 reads TGCGCCAGCAGCCAAGTTCAACAGGGTGTCAACGAGCAGTACTTC.

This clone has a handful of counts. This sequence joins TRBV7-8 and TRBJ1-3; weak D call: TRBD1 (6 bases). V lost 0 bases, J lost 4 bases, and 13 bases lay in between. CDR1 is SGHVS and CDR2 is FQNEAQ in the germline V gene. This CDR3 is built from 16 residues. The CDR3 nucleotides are TGTGCCAGCAGCTTAGCGTCCGGGACATTGGGAAACACCATATATTTT. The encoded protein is CASSLASGTLGNTIYF. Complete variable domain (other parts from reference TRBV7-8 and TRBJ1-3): GAGVSQSPRYKVAKRGQDVALRCDPISGHVSLFWYQQALGQGPEFLTYFQNEAQLDKSGLPSDRFFAERPEGSVSTLKIQRTQQEDSAVYLCASSLASGTLGNTIYFGEGSWLTVV.

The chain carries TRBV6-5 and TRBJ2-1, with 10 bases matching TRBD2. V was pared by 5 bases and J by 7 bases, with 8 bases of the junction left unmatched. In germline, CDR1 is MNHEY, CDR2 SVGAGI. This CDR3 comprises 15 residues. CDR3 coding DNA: TGTGCCAGCAGTCCCGGGACTAGCGACTGGAATGAGCAGTTCTTC. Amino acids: CASSPGTSDWNEQFF.

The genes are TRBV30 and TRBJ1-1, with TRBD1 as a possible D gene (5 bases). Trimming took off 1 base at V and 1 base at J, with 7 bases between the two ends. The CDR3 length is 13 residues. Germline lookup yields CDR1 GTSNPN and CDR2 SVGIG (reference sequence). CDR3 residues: CAWSATANTEAFF. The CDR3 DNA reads TGTGCCTGGAGTGCGACAGCGAACACTGAAGCTTTCTTT. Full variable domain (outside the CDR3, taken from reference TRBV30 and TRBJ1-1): SQTIHQWPATLVQPVGSPLSLECTVEGTSNPNLYWYRQAAGRGLQLLFYSVGIGQISSEVPQNLSASRPQDRQFILSSKKLLLSDSGFYLCAWSATANTEAFFGQGTRLTVV.

The CDR3 is CASSQQGQGSTDTQYF. As DNA, the CDR3 is TGCGCCAGCAGCCAACAGGGACAGGGGAGCACAGATACGCAGTATTTT. This chain uses TRBV4-1 with TRBJ2-3; 10 nucleotides align to TRBD1. The V gene's germline CDR1 is MGHRA and CDR2 YSYEKL. Germline trimming cut 2 bases from V and 0 bases from J; bases unmatched to any gene: 2. The CDR3 sequence is 16 residues long.

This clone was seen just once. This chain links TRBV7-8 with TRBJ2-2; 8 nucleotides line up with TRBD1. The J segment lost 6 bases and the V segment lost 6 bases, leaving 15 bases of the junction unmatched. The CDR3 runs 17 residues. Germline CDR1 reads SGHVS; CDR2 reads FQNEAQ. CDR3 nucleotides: TGTGCCAGCAGTCTCTATAGTGCAGGGGGCGGGGCCGGGGAGCTGTTTTTT. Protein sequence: CASSLYSAGGGAGELFF.

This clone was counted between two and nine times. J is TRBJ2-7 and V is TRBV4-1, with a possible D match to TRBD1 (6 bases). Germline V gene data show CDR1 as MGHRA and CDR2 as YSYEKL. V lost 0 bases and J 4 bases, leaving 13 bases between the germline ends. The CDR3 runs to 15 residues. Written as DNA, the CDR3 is TGCGCCAGCAGCCAAGACATATGGACAGAATACGAGCAGTACTTC. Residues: CASSQDIWTEYEQYF.

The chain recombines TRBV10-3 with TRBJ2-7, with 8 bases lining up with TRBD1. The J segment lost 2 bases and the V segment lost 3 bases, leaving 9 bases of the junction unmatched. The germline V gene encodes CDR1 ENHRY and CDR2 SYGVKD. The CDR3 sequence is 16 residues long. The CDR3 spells CAISDAVGQGAYEQYF. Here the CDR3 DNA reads TGTGCCATCAGTGATGCGGTTGGACAGGGAGCCTACGAGCAGTACTTC.

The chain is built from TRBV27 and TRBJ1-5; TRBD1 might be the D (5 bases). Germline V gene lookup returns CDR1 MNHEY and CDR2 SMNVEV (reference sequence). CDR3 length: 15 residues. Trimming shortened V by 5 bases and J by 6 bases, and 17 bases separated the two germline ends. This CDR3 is CASSPGQGPTQPQHF. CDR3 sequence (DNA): TGTGCCAGCAGTCCCGGGCAGGGCCCAACTCAGCCCCAGCATTTT.

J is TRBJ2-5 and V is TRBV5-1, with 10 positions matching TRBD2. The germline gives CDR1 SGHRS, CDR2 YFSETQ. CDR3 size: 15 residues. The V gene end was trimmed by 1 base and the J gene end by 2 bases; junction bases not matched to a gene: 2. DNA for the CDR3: TGCGCCAGCAGCTTGAAAGCGGGGGGGCAAGAGACCCAGTACTTC. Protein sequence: CASSLKAGGQETQYF.

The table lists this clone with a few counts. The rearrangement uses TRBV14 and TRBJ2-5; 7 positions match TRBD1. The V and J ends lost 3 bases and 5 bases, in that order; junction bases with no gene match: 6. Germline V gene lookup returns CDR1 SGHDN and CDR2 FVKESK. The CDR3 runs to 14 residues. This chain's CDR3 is CASSQRQGWETQYF. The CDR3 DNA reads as TGTGCCAGCAGCCAGAGACAGGGCTGGGAGACCCAGTACTTC.

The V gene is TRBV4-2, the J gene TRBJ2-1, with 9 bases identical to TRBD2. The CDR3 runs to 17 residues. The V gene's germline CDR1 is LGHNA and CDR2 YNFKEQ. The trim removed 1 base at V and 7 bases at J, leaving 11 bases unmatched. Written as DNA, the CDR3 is TGTGCCAGCAGCCAAGTCCTAGGCGGGGGGGCCTTAAATGAGCAGTTCTTC. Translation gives CASSQVLGGGALNEQFF.

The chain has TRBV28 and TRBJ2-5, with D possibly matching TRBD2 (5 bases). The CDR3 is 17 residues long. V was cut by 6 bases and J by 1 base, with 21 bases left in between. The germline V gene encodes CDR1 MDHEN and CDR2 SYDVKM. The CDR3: CASSPPLGSEGQETQYF. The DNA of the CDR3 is TGTGCCAGCAGCCCCCCCCTTGGGAGCGAGGGCCAAGAGACCCAGTACTTC.

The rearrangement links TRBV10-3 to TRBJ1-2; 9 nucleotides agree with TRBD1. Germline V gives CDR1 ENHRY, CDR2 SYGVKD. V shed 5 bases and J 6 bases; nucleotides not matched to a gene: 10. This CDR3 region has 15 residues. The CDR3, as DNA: TGTGCCATCAGTCCCACAGGGGGCGAAGAGGATGGCTACACCTTC. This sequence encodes CAISPTGGEEDGYTF.

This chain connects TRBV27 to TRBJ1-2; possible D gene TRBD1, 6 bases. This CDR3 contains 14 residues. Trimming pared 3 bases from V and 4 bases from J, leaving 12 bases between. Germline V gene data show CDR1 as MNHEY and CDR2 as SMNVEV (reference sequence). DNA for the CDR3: TGTGCCAGCAGTTTTGGAGGGGGGGGCTATGGCTACACCTTC. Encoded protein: CASSFGGGGYGYTF.

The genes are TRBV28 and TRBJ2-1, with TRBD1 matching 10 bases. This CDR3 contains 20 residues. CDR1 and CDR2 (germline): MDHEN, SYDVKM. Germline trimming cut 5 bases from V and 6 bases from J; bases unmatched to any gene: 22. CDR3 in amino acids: CASSPPSGTGASWVPNEQFF. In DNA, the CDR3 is TGTGCCAGCAGTCCCCCTTCCGGGACAGGGGCATCCTGGGTCCCCAATGAGCAGTTCTTC.

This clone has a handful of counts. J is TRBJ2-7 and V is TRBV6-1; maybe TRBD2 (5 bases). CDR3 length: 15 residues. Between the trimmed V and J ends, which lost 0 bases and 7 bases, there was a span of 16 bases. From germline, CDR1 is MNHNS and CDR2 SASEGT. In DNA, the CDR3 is TGTGCCAGCAGTGAAGCTGGCGGATTTCGGACTGAGCAGTACTTC. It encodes CASSEAGGFRTEQYF.

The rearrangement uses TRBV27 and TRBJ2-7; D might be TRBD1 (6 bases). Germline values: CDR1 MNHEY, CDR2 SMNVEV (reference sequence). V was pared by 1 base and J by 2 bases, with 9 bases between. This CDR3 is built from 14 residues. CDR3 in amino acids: CASSLWGQTYEQYF. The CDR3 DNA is TGTGCCAGCAGTTTATGGGGGCAGACCTACGAGCAGTACTTC.

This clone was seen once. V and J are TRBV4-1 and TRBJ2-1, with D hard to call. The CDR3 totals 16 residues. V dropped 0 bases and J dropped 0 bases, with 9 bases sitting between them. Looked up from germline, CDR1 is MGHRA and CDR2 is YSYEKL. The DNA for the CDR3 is TGCGCCAGCAGCCAAGAGTGGGTAGCCTCCTACAATGAGCAGTTCTTC. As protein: CASSQEWVASYNEQFF.

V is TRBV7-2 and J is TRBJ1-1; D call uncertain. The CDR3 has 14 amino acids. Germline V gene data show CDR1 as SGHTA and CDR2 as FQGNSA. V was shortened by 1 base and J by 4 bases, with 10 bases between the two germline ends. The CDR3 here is CASSLVSGSTEAFF. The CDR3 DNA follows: TGTGCCAGCAGCTTAGTGAGCGGGAGCACTGAAGCTTTCTTT.

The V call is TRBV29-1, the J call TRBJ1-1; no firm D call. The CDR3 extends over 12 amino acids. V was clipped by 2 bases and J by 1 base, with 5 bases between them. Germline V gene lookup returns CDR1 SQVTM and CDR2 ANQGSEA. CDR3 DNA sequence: TGCAGCGTTGAACAAGCGAACACTGAAGCTTTCTTT. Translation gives CSVEQANTEAFF.